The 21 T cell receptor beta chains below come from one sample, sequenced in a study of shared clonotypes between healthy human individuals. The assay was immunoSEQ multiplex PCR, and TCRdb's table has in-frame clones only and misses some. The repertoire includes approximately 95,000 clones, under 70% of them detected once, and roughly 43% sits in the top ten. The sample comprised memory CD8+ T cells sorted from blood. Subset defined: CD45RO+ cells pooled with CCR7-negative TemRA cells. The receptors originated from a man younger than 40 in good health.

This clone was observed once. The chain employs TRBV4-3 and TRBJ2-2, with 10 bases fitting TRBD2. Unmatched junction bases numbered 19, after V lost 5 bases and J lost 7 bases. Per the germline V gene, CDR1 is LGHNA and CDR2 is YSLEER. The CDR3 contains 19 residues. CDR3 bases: TGCGCCAGCAGCTCGGCGGCGCTAGCGGGAGAAATTCAGGTCGGGGAGCTGTTTTTT. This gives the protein CASSSAALAGEIQVGELFF.

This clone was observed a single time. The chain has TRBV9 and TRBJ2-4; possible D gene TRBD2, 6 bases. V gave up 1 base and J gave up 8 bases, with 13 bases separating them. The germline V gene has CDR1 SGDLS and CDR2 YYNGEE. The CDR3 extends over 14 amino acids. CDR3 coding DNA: TGTGCCAGCAGCGTACACGGGAGTGCGGACATTCAGTACTTC. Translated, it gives CASSVHGSADIQYF. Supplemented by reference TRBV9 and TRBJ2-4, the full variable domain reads DSGVTQTPKHLITATGQRVTLRCSPRSGDLSVYWYQQSLDQGLQFLIQYYNGEERAKGNILERFSAQQFPDLHSELNLSSLELGDSALYFCASSVHGSADIQYFGAGTRLSVL.

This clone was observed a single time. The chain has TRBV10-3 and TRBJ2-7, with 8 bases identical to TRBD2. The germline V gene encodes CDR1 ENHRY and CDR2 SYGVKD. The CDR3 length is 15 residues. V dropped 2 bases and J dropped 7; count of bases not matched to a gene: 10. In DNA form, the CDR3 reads TGTGCCATCAGTGAGAAAGGGACTAGTAGGTTTGAGCAGTACTTC. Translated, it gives CAISEKGTSRFEQYF.

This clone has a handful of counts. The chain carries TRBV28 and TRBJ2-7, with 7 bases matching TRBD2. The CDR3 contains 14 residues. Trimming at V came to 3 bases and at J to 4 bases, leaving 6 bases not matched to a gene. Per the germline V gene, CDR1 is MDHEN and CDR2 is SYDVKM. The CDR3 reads CASSFRGVGYEQYF. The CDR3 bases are TGTGCCAGCAGTTTTCGGGGGGTAGGTTACGAGCAGTACTTC.

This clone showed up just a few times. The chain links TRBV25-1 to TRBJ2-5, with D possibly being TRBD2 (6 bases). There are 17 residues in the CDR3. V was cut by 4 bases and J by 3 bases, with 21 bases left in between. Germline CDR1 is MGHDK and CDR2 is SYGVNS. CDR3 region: CASSARESDKQEETQYF. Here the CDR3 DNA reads TGTGCCAGCAGTGCCCGGGAGTCCGATAAACAAGAAGAGACCCAGTACTTC. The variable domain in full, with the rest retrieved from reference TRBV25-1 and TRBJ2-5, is EADIYQTPRYLVIGTGKKITLECSQTMGHDKMYWYQQDPGMELHLIHYSYGVNSTEKGDLSSESTVSRIRTEHFPLTLESARPSHTSQYLCASSARESDKQEETQYFGPGTRLLVL.

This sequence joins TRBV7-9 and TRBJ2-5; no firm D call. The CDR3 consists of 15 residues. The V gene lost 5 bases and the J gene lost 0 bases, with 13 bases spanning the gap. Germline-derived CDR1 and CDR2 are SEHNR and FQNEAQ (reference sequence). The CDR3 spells CASSPGPTYQETQYF. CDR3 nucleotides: TGTGCCAGCAGCCCCGGACCTACGTACCAAGAGACCCAGTACTTC.

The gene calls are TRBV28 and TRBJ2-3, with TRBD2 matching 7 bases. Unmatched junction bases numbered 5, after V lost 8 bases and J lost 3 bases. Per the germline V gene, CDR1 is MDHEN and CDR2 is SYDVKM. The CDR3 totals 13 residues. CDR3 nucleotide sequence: TGTGCCAGCGGGGGGGGATCTACAGATACGCAGTATTTT. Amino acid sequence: CASGGGSTDTQYF.

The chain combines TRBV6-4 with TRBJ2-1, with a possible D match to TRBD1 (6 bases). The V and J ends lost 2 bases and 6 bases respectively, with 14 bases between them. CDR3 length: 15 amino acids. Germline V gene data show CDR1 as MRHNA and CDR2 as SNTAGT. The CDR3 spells CASSDGAGEGNEQFF. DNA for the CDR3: TGTGCCAGCAGTGACGGGGCAGGGGAAGGCAATGAGCAGTTCTTC.

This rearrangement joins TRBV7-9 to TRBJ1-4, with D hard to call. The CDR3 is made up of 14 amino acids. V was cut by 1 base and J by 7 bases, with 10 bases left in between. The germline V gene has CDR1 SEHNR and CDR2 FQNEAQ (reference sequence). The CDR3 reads CASSLDNGGEKLFF. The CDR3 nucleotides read TGTGCCAGCAGCTTAGACAATGGAGGTGAAAAACTGTTTTTT.

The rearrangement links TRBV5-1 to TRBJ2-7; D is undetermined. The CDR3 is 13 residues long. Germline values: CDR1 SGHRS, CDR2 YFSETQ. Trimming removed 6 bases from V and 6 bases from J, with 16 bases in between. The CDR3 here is CASIGDSLREQYF. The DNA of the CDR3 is TGCGCCAGCATAGGTGATTCCCTACGCGAGCAGTACTTC. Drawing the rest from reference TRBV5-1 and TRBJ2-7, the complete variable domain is KAGVTQTPRYLIKTRGQQVTLSCSPISGHRSVSWYQQTPGQGLQFLFEYFSETQRNKGNFPGRFSGRQFSNSRSEMNVSTLELGDSALYLCASIGDSLREQYFGPGTRLTVT.

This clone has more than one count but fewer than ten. The CDR3 sequence: CASGLDNRVSSYNEQFF. CDR3 bases: TGTGCTAGTGGTTTGGATAACAGGGTGAGCTCCTACAATGAGCAGTTCTTC. J is TRBJ2-1 and V is TRBV12-5, with a tentative D call TRBD1 (6 bases). V dropped 1 base and J dropped 0 bases, with 13 bases sitting between them. Germline-derived CDR1 and CDR2 are LGHNT and FRNRAP. The CDR3 totals 17 residues.

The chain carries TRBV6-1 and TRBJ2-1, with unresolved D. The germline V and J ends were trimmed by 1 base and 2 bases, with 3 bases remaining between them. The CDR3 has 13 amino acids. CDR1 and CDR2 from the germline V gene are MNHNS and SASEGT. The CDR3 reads CASSEVAYNEQFF. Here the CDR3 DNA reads TGTGCCAGCAGTGAAGTCGCCTACAATGAGCAGTTCTTC.

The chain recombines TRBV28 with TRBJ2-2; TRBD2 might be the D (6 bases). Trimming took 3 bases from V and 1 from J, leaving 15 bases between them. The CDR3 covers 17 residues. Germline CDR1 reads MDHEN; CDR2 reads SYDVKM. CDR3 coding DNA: TGTGCCAGCAGTTTCGGCGGGGCGACTTGGAACACCGGGGAGCTGTTTTTT. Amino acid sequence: CASSFGGATWNTGELFF.

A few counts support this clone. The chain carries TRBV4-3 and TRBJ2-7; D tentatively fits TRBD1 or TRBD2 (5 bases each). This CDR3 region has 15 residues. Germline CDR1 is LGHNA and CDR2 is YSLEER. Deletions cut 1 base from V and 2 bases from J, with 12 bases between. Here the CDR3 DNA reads TGCGCCAGCAGCCAAGGCCCCGGGGCAACCTACGAGCAGTACTTC. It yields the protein CASSQGPGATYEQYF.

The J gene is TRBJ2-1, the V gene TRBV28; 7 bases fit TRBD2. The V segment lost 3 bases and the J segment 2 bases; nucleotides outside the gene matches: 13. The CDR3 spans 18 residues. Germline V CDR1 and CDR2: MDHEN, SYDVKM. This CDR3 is CASSLGSLAGPAYNEQFF. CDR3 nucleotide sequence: TGTGCCAGCAGTTTGGGGTCCTTAGCGGGCCCTGCCTACAATGAGCAGTTCTTC.

CDR3 sequence (DNA): TGTGCCAGCAGCTTCACACTAGCGGGAGGAACCTACGAGCAGTACTTC. This codes for CASSFTLAGGTYEQYF. The chain carries TRBV11-2 and TRBJ2-7, with 12 nucleotides matching TRBD2. The germline CDR1 and CDR2 sequences are SGHAT and FQNNGV. This CDR3 contains 16 residues. V trimming: 3 bases; J trimming: 2 bases; junction bases outside the gene matches: 5.

The CDR3 sequence is CASRGQGVTDTQYF. The CDR3 nucleotides are TGCGCCAGCAGGGGACAGGGAGTTACAGATACGCAGTATTTT. J is TRBJ2-3 and V is TRBV5-1; 9 positions match TRBD1. CDR1 and CDR2 from the germline V gene are SGHRS and YFSETQ. The junction had 4 bases not matched to a gene; V was cut back by 5 bases and J by 3 bases. The CDR3 consists of 14 residues.

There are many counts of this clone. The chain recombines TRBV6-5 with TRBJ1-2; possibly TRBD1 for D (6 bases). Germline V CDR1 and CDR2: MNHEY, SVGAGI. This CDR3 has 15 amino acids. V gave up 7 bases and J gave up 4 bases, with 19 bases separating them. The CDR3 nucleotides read TGTGCCAGCACCGCGGGAGGGGGATTGATCTATGGCTACACCTTC. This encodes CASTAGGGLIYGYTF.

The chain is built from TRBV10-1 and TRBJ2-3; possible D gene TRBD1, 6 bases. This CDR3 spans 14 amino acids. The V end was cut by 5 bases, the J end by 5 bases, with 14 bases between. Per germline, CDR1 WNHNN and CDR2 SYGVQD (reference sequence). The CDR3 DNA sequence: TGCGCCAGCAGTCGGGACATCTCCCAAGATACGCAGTATTTT. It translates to CASSRDISQDTQYF.

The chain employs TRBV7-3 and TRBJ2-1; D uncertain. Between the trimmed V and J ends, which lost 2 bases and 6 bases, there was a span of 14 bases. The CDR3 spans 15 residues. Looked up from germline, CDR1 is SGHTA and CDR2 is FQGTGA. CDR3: CASSLSVSPLNEQFF. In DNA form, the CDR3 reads TGTGCCAGCAGCTTATCGGTTAGCCCTCTCAATGAGCAGTTCTTC. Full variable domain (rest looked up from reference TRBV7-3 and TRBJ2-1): GAGVSQTPSNKVTEKGKYVELRCDPISGHTALYWYRQSLGQGPEFLIYFQGTGAADDSGLPNDRFFAVRPEGSVSTLKIQRTERGDSAVYLCASSLSVSPLNEQFFGPGTRLTVL.

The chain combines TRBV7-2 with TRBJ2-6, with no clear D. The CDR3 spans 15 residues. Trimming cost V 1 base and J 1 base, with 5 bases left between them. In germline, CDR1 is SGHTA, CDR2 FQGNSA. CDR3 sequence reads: CASSLEASGANVLTF. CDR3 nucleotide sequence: TGTGCCAGCAGCTTAGAGGCGTCTGGGGCCAACGTCCTGACTTTC.